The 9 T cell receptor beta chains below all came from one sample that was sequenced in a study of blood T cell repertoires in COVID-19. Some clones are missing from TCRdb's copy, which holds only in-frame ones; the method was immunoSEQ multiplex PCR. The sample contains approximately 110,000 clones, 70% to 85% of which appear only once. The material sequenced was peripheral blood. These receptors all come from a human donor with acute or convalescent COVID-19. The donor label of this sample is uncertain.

Here the CDR3 reads CAYTRGGVSTNEKLFF. In DNA form, the CDR3 reads TGTGCCTACACCCGGGGAGGGGTCTCAACTAATGAAAAACTGTTTTTT. J is TRBJ1-4 and V is TRBV30, with D possibly matching TRBD1 (5 bases). The V end was cut by 7 bases, the J end by 0 bases, with 18 bases between. Germline loops: CDR1 GTSNPN, CDR2 SVGIG (reference sequence). There are 16 residues in the CDR3.

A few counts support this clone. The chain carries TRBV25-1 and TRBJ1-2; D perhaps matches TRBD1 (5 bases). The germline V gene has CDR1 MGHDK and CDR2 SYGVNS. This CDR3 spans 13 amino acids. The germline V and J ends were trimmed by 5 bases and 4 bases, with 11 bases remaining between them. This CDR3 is CASSRGDSYGYTF. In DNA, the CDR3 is TGTGCCAGCAGTCGGGGGGATTCCTATGGCTACACCTTC.

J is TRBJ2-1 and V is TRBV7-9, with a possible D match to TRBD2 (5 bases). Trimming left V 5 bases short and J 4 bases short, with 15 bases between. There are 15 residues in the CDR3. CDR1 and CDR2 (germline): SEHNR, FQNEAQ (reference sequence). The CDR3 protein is CASSHQRLGYNEQFF. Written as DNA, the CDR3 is TGTGCCAGCAGCCACCAGCGGCTTGGGTACAATGAGCAGTTCTTC.

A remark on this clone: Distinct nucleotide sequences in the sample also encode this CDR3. CDR3 in amino acids: CAISERGNTEAFF. As DNA, the CDR3 is TGTGCCATCAGTGAGAGGGGGAACACTGAAGCTTTCTTT. The rearrangement uses TRBV10-3 and TRBJ1-1, with D possibly TRBD1 on 5 matching bases. Germline loops: CDR1 ENHRY, CDR2 SYGVKD. Trimming left V 2 bases short and J 1 base short, with 5 bases between. The CDR3 consists of 13 residues.

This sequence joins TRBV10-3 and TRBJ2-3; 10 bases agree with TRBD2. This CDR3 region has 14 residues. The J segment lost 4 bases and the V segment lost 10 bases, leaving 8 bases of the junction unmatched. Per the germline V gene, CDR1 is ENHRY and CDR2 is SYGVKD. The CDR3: CATRTSGQADTQYF. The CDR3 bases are TGTGCCACCCGGACTAGCGGTCAGGCAGATACGCAGTATTTT.

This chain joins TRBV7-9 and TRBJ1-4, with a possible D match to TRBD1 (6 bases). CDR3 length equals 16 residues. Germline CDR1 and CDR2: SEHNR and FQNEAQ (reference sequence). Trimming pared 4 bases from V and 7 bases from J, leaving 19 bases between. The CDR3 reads CASSSGGGRGSEKLFF. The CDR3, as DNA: TGTGCCAGCAGCTCCGGCGGGGGGCGGGGGAGTGAAAAACTGTTTTTT. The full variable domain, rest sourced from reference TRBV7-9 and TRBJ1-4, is DTGVSQNPRHKITKRGQNVTFRCDPISEHNRLYWYRQTLGQGPEFLTYFQNEAQLEKSRLLSDRFSAERPKGSFSTLEIQRTEQGDSAMYLCASSSGGGRGSEKLFFGSGTQLSVL.

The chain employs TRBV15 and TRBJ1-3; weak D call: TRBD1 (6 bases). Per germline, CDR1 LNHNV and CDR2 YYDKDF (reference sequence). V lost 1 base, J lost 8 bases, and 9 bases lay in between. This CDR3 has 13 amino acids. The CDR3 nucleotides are TGTGCCACCAGCAGAGCACAGGGCCACACCATATATTTT. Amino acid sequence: CATSRAQGHTIYF. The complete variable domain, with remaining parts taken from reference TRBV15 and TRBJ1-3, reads DAMVIQNPRYQVTQFGKPVTLSCSQTLNHNVMYWYQQKSSQAPKLLFHYYDKDFNNEADTPDNFQSRRPNTSFCFLDIRSPGLGDTAMYLCATSRAQGHTIYFGEGSWLTVV.

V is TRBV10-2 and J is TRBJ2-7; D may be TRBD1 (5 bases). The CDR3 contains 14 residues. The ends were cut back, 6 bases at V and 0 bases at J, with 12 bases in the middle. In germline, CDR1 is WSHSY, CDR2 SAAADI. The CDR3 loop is CASRDIVSSYEQYF. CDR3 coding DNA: TGCGCCAGCAGGGACATAGTGAGCTCCTACGAGCAGTACTTC.

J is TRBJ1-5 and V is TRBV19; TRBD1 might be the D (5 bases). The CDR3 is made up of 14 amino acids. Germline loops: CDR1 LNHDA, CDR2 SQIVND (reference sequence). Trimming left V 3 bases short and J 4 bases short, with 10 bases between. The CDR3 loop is CASSMKGSNQPQHF. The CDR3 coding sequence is TGTGCCAGTAGTATGAAGGGGTCAAATCAGCCCCAGCATTTT. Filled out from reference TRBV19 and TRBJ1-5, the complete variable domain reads DGGITQSPKYLFRKEGQNVTLSCEQNLNHDAMYWYRQDPGQGLRLIYYSQIVNDFQKGDIAEGYSVSREKKESFPLTVTSAQKNPTAFYLCASSMKGSNQPQHFGDGTRLSIL.